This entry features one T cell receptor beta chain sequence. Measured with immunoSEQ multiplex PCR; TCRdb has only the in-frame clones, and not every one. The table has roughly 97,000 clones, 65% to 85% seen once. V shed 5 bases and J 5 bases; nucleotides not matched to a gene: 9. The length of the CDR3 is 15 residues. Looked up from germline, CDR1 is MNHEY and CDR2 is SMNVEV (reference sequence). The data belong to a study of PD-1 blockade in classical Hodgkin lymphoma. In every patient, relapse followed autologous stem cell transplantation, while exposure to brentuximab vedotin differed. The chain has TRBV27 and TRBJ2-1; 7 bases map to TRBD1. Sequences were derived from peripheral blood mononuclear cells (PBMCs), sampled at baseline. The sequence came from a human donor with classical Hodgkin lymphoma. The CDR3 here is CASSRTGLANNEQFF. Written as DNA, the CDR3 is TGTGCCAGCAGTAGGACAGGCCTGGCAAACAATGAGCAGTTCTTC.